A selection of T cell receptor beta chains follows, all from one sample in a study of Graves' ophthalmopathy and Graves' hyperthyroidism. TCRdb re-called the multiplex PCR reads through MiXCR, storing one row per CDR3 protein. The sample gives 620,000 or so distinct CDR3 sequences, over 20% of which show up once; roughly 6.9% is in the top ten. The source material was peripheral blood. Receptors were obtained from a woman aged 18-29 years with stable Graves' hyperthyroidism. Some clones in this sample may be carry-over from other donors' samples. Both conserved end residues are trimmed from each CDR3. Each record gives: J gene, V gene, CDR3 protein.

j_gene: TRBJ1-1; v_gene: TRBV20-1; CDR3aa: SAIPDVGAEAF
j_gene: TRBJ1-6; v_gene: TRBV2; CDR3aa: ASSDHSHSADSPLH
j_gene: TRBJ1-1; v_gene: TRBV27; CDR3aa: ASRLTGVNTEAF
j_gene: TRBJ2-5; v_gene: TRBV6-1; CDR3aa: ASSQQGSIQETQY
j_gene: TRBJ2-7; v_gene: TRBV11-2; CDR3aa: ASSLDPGTGAYEQY
j_gene: TRBJ2-7; v_gene: TRBV7-8; CDR3aa: ASTSMAVTYEQY
j_gene: TRBJ1-1; v_gene: TRBV6-1; CDR3aa: ASAKATEAF
j_gene: TRBJ2-5; v_gene: TRBV29-1; CDR3aa: SVAWKTQY
j_gene: TRBJ1-5; v_gene: TRBV7-8; CDR3aa: ASSLDTGVQPQH
j_gene: TRBJ2-7; v_gene: TRBV30; CDR3aa: ARTGDSYEQY
j_gene: TRBJ2-5; v_gene: TRBV6-5; CDR3aa: ASSQRGGRISETQY
j_gene: TRBJ1-5; v_gene: TRBV20-1; CDR3aa: SASLRQGYGNQPQH